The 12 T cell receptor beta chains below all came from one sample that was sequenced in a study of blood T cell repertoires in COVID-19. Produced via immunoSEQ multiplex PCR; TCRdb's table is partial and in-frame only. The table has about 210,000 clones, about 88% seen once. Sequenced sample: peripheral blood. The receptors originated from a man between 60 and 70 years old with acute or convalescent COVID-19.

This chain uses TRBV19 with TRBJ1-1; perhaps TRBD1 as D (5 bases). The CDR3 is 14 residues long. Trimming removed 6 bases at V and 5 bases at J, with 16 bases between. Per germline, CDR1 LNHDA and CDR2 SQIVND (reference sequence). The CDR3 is CASRGGGYETEAFF. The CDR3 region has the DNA TGTGCCAGTAGGGGCGGGGGGTACGAGACTGAAGCTTTCTTT. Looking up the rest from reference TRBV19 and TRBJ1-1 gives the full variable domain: DGGITQSPKYLFRKEGQNVTLSCEQNLNHDAMYWYRQDPGQGLRLIYYSQIVNDFQKGDIAEGYSVSREKKESFPLTVTSAQKNPTAFYLCASRGGGYETEAFFGQGTRLTVV.

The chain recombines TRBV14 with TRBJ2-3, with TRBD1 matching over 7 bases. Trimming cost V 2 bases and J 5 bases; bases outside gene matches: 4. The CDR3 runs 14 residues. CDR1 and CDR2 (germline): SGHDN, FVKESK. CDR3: CASSQLTGRDTQYF. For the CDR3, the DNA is TGTGCCAGCAGCCAACTGACAGGGCGAGATACGCAGTATTTT.

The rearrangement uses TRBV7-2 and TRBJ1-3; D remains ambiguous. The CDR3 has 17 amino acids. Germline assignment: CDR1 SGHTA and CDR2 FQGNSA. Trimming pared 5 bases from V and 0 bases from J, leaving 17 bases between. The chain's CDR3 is CASSPEGGRHSGNTIYF. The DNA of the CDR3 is TGTGCCAGCAGCCCAGAGGGTGGTCGGCACTCTGGAAACACCATATATTTT.

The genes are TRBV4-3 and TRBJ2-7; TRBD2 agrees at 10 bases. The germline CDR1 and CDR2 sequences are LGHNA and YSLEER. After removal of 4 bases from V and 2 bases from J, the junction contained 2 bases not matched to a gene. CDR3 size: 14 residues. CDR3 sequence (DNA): TGCGCCAGCAGCCCTACTAGCGGGGCCTACGAGCAGTACTTC. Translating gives CASSPTSGAYEQYF.

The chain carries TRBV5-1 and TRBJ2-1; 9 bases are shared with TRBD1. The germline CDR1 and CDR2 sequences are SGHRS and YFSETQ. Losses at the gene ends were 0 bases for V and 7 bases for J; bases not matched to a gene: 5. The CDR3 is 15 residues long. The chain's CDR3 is CASSLEGQGPNEQFF. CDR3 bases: TGCGCCAGCAGCTTGGAGGGACAGGGACCAAATGAGCAGTTCTTC.

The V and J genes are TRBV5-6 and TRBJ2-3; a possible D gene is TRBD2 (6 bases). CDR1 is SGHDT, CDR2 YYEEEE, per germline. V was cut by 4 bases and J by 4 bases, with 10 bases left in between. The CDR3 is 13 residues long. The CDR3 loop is CASSSGLPDTQYF. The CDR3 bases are TGTGCCAGCAGCAGCGGGCTCCCAGATACGCAGTATTTT.

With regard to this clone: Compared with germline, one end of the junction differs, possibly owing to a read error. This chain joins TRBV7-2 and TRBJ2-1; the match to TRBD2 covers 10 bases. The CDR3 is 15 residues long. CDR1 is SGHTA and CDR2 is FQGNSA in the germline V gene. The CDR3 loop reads CASRLNLAGDNEQFF. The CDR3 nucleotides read TGTGCCAGCCGCTTAAATCTAGCGGGGGACAATGAGCAGTTCTTC.

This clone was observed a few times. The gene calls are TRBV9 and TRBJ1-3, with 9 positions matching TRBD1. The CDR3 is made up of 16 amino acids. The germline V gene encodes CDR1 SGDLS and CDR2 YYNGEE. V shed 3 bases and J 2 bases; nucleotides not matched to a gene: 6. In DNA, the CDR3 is TGTGCCAGCAGCGACGAACAGGGGGCGACTGGAAACACCATATATTTT. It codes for CASSDEQGATGNTIYF.

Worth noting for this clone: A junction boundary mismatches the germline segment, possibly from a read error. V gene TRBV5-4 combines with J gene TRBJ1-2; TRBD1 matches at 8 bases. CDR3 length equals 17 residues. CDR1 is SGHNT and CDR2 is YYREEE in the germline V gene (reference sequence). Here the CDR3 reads CASSLGIDRAGGDGYTF. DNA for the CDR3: TGTGCCAGCAGCTTGGGAATTGATAGGGCAGGGGGCGATGGATACACCTTC.

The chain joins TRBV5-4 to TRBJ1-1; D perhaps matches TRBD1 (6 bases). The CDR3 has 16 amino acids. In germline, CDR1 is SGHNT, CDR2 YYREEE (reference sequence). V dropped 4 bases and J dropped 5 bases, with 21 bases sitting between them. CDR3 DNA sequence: TGTGCCAGCAGCGGGGAGAGGGGGGGCGCAGATACTGAAGCTTTCTTT. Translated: CASSGERGGADTEAFF.

The CDR3 here is CASSSTGVRDTQYF. CDR3 sequence (DNA): TGTGCCAGCAGCAGTACAGGGGTAAGAGATACGCAGTATTTT. The V and J genes are TRBV9 and TRBJ2-3, with TRBD1 identical over 7 bases. The trim removed 4 bases at V and 5 bases at J, leaving 7 bases unmatched. The germline CDR1 and CDR2 sequences are SGDLS and YYNGEE. CDR3 length: 14 residues.

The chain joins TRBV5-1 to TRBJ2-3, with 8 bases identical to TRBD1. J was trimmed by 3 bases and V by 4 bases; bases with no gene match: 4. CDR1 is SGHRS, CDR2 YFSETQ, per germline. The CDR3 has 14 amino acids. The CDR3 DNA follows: TGCGCCAGCAGCACGGGGACAGGAACAGATACGCAGTATTTT. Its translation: CASSTGTGTDTQYF.